Listed below are T cell receptor beta chains from one sample, sequenced in a study of shared clonotypes between healthy human individuals. Clones were sequenced by immunoSEQ multiplex PCR, and TCRdb holds only the in-frame ones, with some missing. Among roughly 320,000 clones listed, more than 75% were seen once. Sequenced sample: memory CD8+ T cells sorted from blood. Receptors originate from a man aged 18 to 35 in good health. CDR3s include the opening cysteine and the closing phenylalanine or tryptophan. A D gene is named only where the DNA matches it firmly. Where a row states a size, it is once, few, many or the class of an expanded clone; other rows omit it.

>-|-|TRBV15|TRBJ2-7
TGTGCCACCAGCCTCGGGACGCAGGGCAGCTACGAGCAGTACTTC
CATSLGTQGSYEQYF
>-|TRBD2|TRBV7-9|TRBJ2-1
TGTGCCAGCAGTTCTACTAGCGGGGTCTACAATGAGCAGTTCTTC
CASSSTSGVYNEQFF
>once|-|TRBV27|TRBJ2-7
TGTGCCAGCAGCGGGGGCTACGAGCAGTACTTC
CASSGGYEQYF
>-|TRBD2|TRBV9|TRBJ2-7
TGTGCCAGCAGCGTTGGTAGCGGGAGAGGAGAGCAGTACTTC
CASSVGSGRGEQYF
>-|-|TRBV15|TRBJ1-2
TGTGCCACCAGCAGAGGGACCGCCCGAGTAGGCTACACCTTC
CATSRGTARVGYTF
>once|-|TRBV10-3|TRBJ2-1
TGTGCCATCCATGACCAAGTTGGTACGGATACCTTCCATGAGCAGTTCTTC
CAIHDQVGTDTFHEQFF
>-|-|TRBV30|TRBJ1-2
TGTGCCTGGAGCCCTCAATCCTGGAGCTACACCTTC
CAWSPQSWSYTF
>-|-|TRBV5-4|TRBJ1-3
TGTGCCAGCAGCTTCGAAGGGGCCCGGAGCACCATATATTTT
CASSFEGARSTIYF
>-|-|TRBV4-1|TRBJ2-7
TGCGCCAGCAGCCAAGTTTCCTCGGCCCACGAGCAGTACTTC
CASSQVSSAHEQYF
>few|-|TRBV6-6|TRBJ1-2
TGTGCCAGCAGTTACTCGTCAGACAGAGATGGCTACACCTTC
CASSYSSDRDGYTF
>once|-|TRBV28|TRBJ1-5
TGTGCCAGCAGTTTAGGACAAGGCCATCAGCCCCAGCATTTT
CASSLGQGHQPQHF
>-|TRBD2|TRBV28|TRBJ2-5
TGTGCCAGCAGTTTACTTACCCTAGCGGGGGGAGAGACCCAGTACTTC
CASSLLTLAGGETQYF
>-|TRBD2|TRBV9|TRBJ2-7
TGTGCCAGCAGCTCGGGGGGGTTCGACGAGCAGTACTTC
CASSSGGFDEQYF
>-|-|TRBV10-2|TRBJ1-6
TGCGCCAGCAGTGAGCGAGGGACCAATTATTCACCCCTCCACTTT
CASSERGTNYSPLHF
>-|-|TRBV11-2|TRBJ2-3
TGTGCCAGCAGCTTAGGGGTGGGAGCGGATACGCAGTATTTT
CASSLGVGADTQYF
>-|-|TRBV6-5|TRBJ1-1
TGTGCCAGCAGTTACGGGGCTTTGAACACTGAAGCTTTCTTT
CASSYGALNTEAFF
>-|-|TRBV5-6|TRBJ1-6
TGTGCCAGCAGCTTGGCCGGGAAAAGCTCCTATAATTCACCCCTCCACTTT
CASSLAGKSSYNSPLHF
>-|TRBD1|TRBV9|TRBJ1-2
TGTGCCAGCAGCGGCACCCATACAGGGGTTAGTTATGGCTATACCTTC
CASSGTHTGVSYGYTF
>-|-|TRBV28|TRBJ2-7
TGTGCCAGCAGTTTACATGGACAAGGAGACGGCGAGCAGTACTTC
CASSLHGQGDGEQYF
>-|-|TRBV7-9|TRBJ1-2
TGTGCCAGCAGCCAGCTCCCGGGCTCTAACTATGGCTACACCTTC
CASSQLPGSNYGYTF
>-|TRBD1|TRBV4-1|TRBJ2-7
TGCGCCAGCAGCAACACGGGACAGGGGACCTACGAGCAGTACTTC
CASSNTGQGTYEQYF
>-|-|TRBV11-2|TRBJ2-1
TGTGCCAGTGGACGGGGGGCAAATGAGCAGTTCTTC
CASGRGANEQFF
>many|-|TRBV28|TRBJ2-3
TGTGCCAGCAGTCCCCCGGTGACCGCAGTAGACACAGATACGCAGTATTTT
CASSPPVTAVDTDTQYF
>-|-|TRBV18|TRBJ2-6
TGTGCCAGCTCAGGGGACGAGGACCAAAGTCGGGCCAACGTCCTGACTTTC
CASSGDEDQSRANVLTF